This T cell receptor (beta chain) was identified in a study of metastatic and nonmetastatic thyroid tumors. This clone was seen a few times. Mismatch with germline at one junction end may stem from a read error. Until they underwent thyroid surgery, no patient had received any treatment. From the PCR reads, TCRdb re-called clones with MiXCR. In the table there are 70,000 or so clones, approximately 15% of which are singletons. The CDR3 loop spans 16 amino acids. This chain joins TRBV12-3 or TRBV12-4 and TRBJ1-2; no reliable D call. This TCR was sampled from a male donor with papillary thyroid cancer or a benign thyroid nodule (not recorded which). Some clones in this sample may be carry-over from other donors' samples. Sample: blood. CDR3 DNA: TGTGCCAGCAGTTCGGACGGGCGATCTGGCGGCTATTGCTACACCTTC. It encodes CASSSDGRSGGYCYTF.